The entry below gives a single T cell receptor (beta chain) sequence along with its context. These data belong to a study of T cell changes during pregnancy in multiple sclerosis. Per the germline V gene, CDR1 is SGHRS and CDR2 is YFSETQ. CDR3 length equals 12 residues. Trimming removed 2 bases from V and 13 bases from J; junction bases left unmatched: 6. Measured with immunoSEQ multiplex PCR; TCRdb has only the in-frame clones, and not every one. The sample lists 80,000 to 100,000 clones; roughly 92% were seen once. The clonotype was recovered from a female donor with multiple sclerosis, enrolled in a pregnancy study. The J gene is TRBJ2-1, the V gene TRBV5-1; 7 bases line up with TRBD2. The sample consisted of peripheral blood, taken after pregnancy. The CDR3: CASSFSSGRQFF. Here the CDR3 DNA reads TGCGCCAGCAGCTTTTCTAGCGGTAGACAGTTCTTC.